Listed here are 27 T cell receptor beta chains from one sample, sequenced in a study of blood T cell repertoires in COVID-19. The data were produced by immunoSEQ multiplex PCR, yet TCRdb's version contains in-frame clones alone and is incomplete. The repertoire holds around 70,000 clones, with roughly nine tenths as singletons. The sequenced material came from peripheral blood. The origin of the receptors is a man older than 75 with acute or convalescent COVID-19.

The rearrangement uses TRBV24-1 and TRBJ1-5, with TRBD1 as a possible D gene (5 bases). In germline, CDR1 is KGHDR, CDR2 SFDVKD. Trimming pared 4 bases from V and 4 bases from J, leaving 10 bases between. This CDR3 has 14 residues. CDR3 in DNA: TGTGCCACCAGTGACAGGGTTGAGAATCAGCCCCAGCATTTT. This sequence encodes CATSDRVENQPQHF.

This clone occurred once. This chain links TRBV15 with TRBJ2-1; 12 nucleotides align to TRBD2. Per the germline V gene, CDR1 is LNHNV and CDR2 is YYDKDF (reference sequence). The CDR3 covers 17 residues. Trimming removed 4 bases from V and 4 bases from J; junction bases left unmatched: 8. CDR3 in DNA: TGTGCCACCAGCACCTTACTAGCGGGGGGCTCTTACAATGAGCAGTTCTTC. Protein product: CATSTLLAGGSYNEQFF. The full variable domain, in which reference TRBV15 and TRBJ2-1 provide the parts outside the CDR3, is DAMVIQNPRYQVTQFGKPVTLSCSQTLNHNVMYWYQQKSSQAPKLLFHYYDKDFNNEADTPDNFQSRRPNTSFCFLDIRSPGLGDTAMYLCATSTLLAGGSYNEQFFGPGTRLTVL.

The chain carries TRBV6-5 and TRBJ2-1, with TRBD1 matching over 7 bases. Germline CDR1 is MNHEY and CDR2 is SVGAGI. This CDR3 contains 13 residues. V was clipped by 7 bases and J by 0 bases; unmatched bases: 0. Here the CDR3 reads CASTGGSYNEQFF. CDR3 in DNA: TGTGCCAGCACAGGGGGCTCCTACAATGAGCAGTTCTTC.

CDR3 amino acids: CASSPTSGGAVYNEQFF. CDR3 bases: TGTGCCAGCAGCCCTACTAGCGGGGGGGCGGTTTACAATGAGCAGTTCTTC. The chain recombines TRBV7-8 with TRBJ2-1; 13 nucleotides align to TRBD2. Germline CDR1 reads SGHVS; CDR2 reads FQNEAQ. The CDR3 has 17 amino acids. Germline trimming cut 5 bases from V and 4 bases from J; bases unmatched to any gene: 8.

This clone showed up just once. V and J are TRBV5-1 and TRBJ1-2, with D tentatively TRBD1 (5 bases). The CDR3 has 15 amino acids. Germline loops: CDR1 SGHRS, CDR2 YFSETQ. Trimming took 1 base from V and 2 from J, leaving 12 bases between them. CDR3 amino acids: CASSLRQGGNYGYTF. The CDR3 DNA follows: TGCGCCAGCAGCTTGAGGCAGGGTGGGAACTATGGCTACACCTTC.

The chain uses TRBV19 and TRBJ1-3, with D tentatively TRBD1 (6 bases). V shed 5 bases and J shed 0 bases, with 11 bases lying between them. In germline, CDR1 is LNHDA, CDR2 SQIVND (reference sequence). This CDR3 contains 15 residues. The CDR3 DNA follows: TGTGCCAGTAGTCTGGACAGAAACTCTGGAAACACCATATATTTT. The encoded protein is CASSLDRNSGNTIYF.

V usage is TRBV19 and J usage is TRBJ2-2; maybe TRBD2 (6 bases). The CDR3 sequence is 14 residues long. Trimming left V 10 bases short and J 4 bases short, with 16 bases between. CDR1 and CDR2 (germline): LNHDA, SQIVND (reference sequence). CDR3 DNA: TGTGCCATCCAGCGGGCAATATTCACCGGGGAGCTGTTTTTT. As protein: CAIQRAIFTGELFF.

The chain recombines TRBV19 with TRBJ2-7; 9 positions match TRBD2. Germline V gives CDR1 LNHDA, CDR2 SQIVND (reference sequence). Trimming cost V 4 bases and J 0 bases; bases outside gene matches: 7. This CDR3 comprises 16 residues. CDR3 loop: CASSNMTSGNSYEQYF. The CDR3 nucleotides read TGTGCCAGTAGTAATATGACTAGCGGTAACTCCTACGAGCAGTACTTC.

This clone has a single count. DNA of the CDR3: TGTGCCACCAGCAGAGAGGGGGGTTCGGGTACGTTAGCTAACTATGGCTACACCTTC. Translation gives CATSREGGSGTLANYGYTF. The chain joins TRBV15 to TRBJ1-2; TRBD1 might be the D (5 bases). The CDR3 has 19 residues. Trimming cost V 0 bases and J 0 bases, with 20 bases left between them. The germline V gene encodes CDR1 LNHNV and CDR2 YYDKDF (reference sequence).

This chain joins TRBV5-6 and TRBJ1-4; D call uncertain. CDR1 SGHDT and CDR2 YYEEEE come from the germline V gene. The CDR3 sequence is 15 residues long. V was cut by 0 bases and J by 7 bases, with 13 bases left in between. This CDR3 is CASSLGWSGSEKLFF. As DNA, the CDR3 is TGTGCCAGCAGCTTGGGTTGGTCCGGGAGTGAAAAACTGTTTTTT.

The CDR3 nucleotides are TGTGCCAGCAGCGATCCGTCGGGGTTCGGGCCAAAACTGTTTTTT. Amino acid sequence: CASSDPSGFGPKLFF. The rearrangement uses TRBV7-9 and TRBJ1-4, with D unclear. Trimming took 5 bases from V and 10 from J, leaving 20 bases between them. The CDR3 has 15 amino acids. CDR1 is SEHNR and CDR2 is FQNEAQ in the germline V gene (reference sequence).

The chain recombines TRBV7-9 with TRBJ1-6, with unresolved D. CDR1 SEHNR and CDR2 FQNEAQ come from the germline V gene (reference sequence). The CDR3 runs to 14 residues. V gave up 1 base and J gave up 5 bases, with 6 bases separating them. The CDR3, as DNA: TGTGCCAGCAGCTTAGGAGTAAATAATTCACCCCTCCACTTT. Translating it yields CASSLGVNNSPLHF.

V usage is TRBV19 and J usage is TRBJ2-1, with 9 bases aligning to TRBD2. V shed 7 bases, J shed 1 base, and the junction held 11 bases outside the gene matches. This CDR3 contains 17 residues. Germline values: CDR1 LNHDA, CDR2 SQIVND (reference sequence). CDR3 region: CASKRSGRIKSYNEQFF. The CDR3 coding sequence is TGTGCCAGTAAAAGGAGCGGGAGGATAAAATCCTACAATGAGCAGTTCTTC.

The chain carries TRBV9 and TRBJ2-2; TRBD2 matches 9 bases. Germline CDR1 reads SGDLS; CDR2 reads YYNGEE. The V segment lost 4 bases and the J segment 3 bases; nucleotides outside the gene matches: 10. The CDR3 length is 17 residues. The CDR3 sequence is CASSRGAGGAHTGELFF. In DNA form, the CDR3 reads TGTGCCAGCAGCAGAGGGGCGGGAGGGGCTCACACCGGGGAGCTGTTTTTT.

The chain links TRBV27 to TRBJ1-2; 7 nucleotides match TRBD1. CDR3 length equals 12 residues. Germline-derived CDR1 and CDR2 are MNHEY and SMNVEV (reference sequence). Trimming took 3 bases from V and 11 from J; bases not matched to a gene: 6. CDR3 sequence reads: CASSFPGQSYTF. The CDR3 region has the DNA TGTGCCAGCAGTTTCCCGGGACAGAGTTACACCTTC.

The chain links TRBV19 to TRBJ1-1, with TRBD1 matching over 7 bases. The CDR3 sequence is 12 residues long. Germline V gives CDR1 LNHDA, CDR2 SQIVND (reference sequence). J was trimmed by 4 bases and V by 9 bases; bases with no gene match: 5. The CDR3: CASNPGGTEAFF. CDR3 sequence (DNA): TGTGCCAGCAACCCAGGGGGCACTGAAGCTTTCTTT.

The chain joins TRBV2 to TRBJ2-7; 10 bases line up with TRBD1. CDR1 and CDR2 from the germline V gene are SNHLY and FYNNEI. This CDR3 region has 12 residues. The trim removed 5 bases at V and 12 bases at J, leaving 7 bases unmatched. CDR3 nucleotides: TGTGCCAGCAGTACCGGGACAGGGGAAGGGTACTTC. This encodes CASSTGTGEGYF.

The CDR3 DNA sequence: TGTGCCAGCAGCGTAGGGACAGAGACCGGGGAAAAACTGTTTTTT. Translating it yields CASSVGTETGEKLFF. This rearrangement joins TRBV9 to TRBJ1-4; perhaps TRBD1 as D (6 bases). Germline V gives CDR1 SGDLS, CDR2 YYNGEE. V was cut by 0 bases and J by 8 bases, with 14 bases left in between. CDR3 length: 15 amino acids.

The rearrangement joins TRBV5-1 to TRBJ2-5, with TRBD2 matching over 7 bases. CDR1 and CDR2 from the germline V gene are SGHRS and YFSETQ. V shed 2 bases, J shed 2 bases, and the junction held 6 bases outside the gene matches. The CDR3 runs to 15 residues. The CDR3 DNA is TGCGCCAGCAGCTTTGGGCTAGCGGAGCAAGAGACCCAGTACTTC. The encoded protein is CASSFGLAEQETQYF. The full variable domain, its missing parts supplied by reference TRBV5-1 and TRBJ2-5, is KAGVTQTPRYLIKTRGQQVTLSCSPISGHRSVSWYQQTPGQGLQFLFEYFSETQRNKGNFPGRFSGRQFSNSRSEMNVSTLELGDSALYLCASSFGLAEQETQYFGPGTRLLVL.

The CDR3 DNA is TGTGCCATCAGTGGACTAGCGGGAAAGAATGAGCAGTTCTTC. This encodes CAISGLAGKNEQFF. The rearrangement joins TRBV10-3 to TRBJ2-1; 11 nucleotides line up with TRBD2. Germline V gene lookup returns CDR1 ENHRY and CDR2 SYGVKD. There are 14 residues in the CDR3. With 4 bases clipped from V and 7 bases from J, the junction kept 3 bases outside the gene matches.

The J gene is TRBJ1-1, the V gene TRBV19, with TRBD1 as a possible D gene (5 bases). CDR3 size: 15 residues. Germline V gives CDR1 LNHDA, CDR2 SQIVND (reference sequence). V was shortened by 5 bases and J by 6 bases, with 19 bases between the two germline ends. CDR3 amino acids: CASSGDAGMAAEAFF. The CDR3 nucleotides are TGTGCCAGTAGTGGGGATGCAGGGATGGCGGCTGAAGCTTTCTTT.

The sample holds a few counts of this clone. The chain joins TRBV11-1 to TRBJ2-3; 7 bases align to TRBD2. Trimming cost V 3 bases and J 3 bases; bases outside gene matches: 9. This CDR3 spans 16 amino acids. The germline gives CDR1 SGHAT, CDR2 FQDESV (reference sequence). The CDR3 sequence is CASSLDFGGGTDTQYF. CDR3 DNA: TGTGCCAGCAGCTTGGATTTTGGGGGGGGAACAGATACGCAGTATTTT.

The genes are TRBV28 and TRBJ2-6; 11 nucleotides agree with TRBD1. Trimming took 10 bases from V and 2 from J; bases not matched to a gene: 10. The CDR3 loop spans 17 amino acids. Germline CDR1 and CDR2: MDHEN and SYDVKM. The chain's CDR3 is CATSGGQGATGANVLTF. CDR3 nucleotide sequence: TGTGCCACCAGCGGAGGACAGGGGGCAACTGGGGCCAACGTCCTGACTTTC.

The V and J genes are TRBV3-1 (or the pseudogene TRBV3-2) and TRBJ1-2; TRBD1 matches at 10 bases. The germline CDR1 and CDR2 sequences are LGHDT and YNNKEL (reference sequence). V lost 6 bases, J lost 5 bases, and 3 bases stayed unmatched. CDR3 length: 13 residues. Written as DNA, the CDR3 is TGTGCCAGCAGTCGGGGACAGGGGTATGGCTACACCTTC. Protein: CASSRGQGYGYTF.

This sequence joins TRBV21-1 and TRBJ1-5; the tabulated D call, TRBD1, remains unverified against the DNA. TRBV21-1 is a pseudogene. The CDR3 consists of 15 residues. The CDR3 protein is CASSKNQGGNQPQHF. In DNA, the CDR3 is TGTGCCAGCAGCAAAAACCAGGGGGGCAATCAGCCCCAGCATTTT.

The gene calls are TRBV29-1 and TRBJ1-5; tentative D call: TRBD1 (5 bases). Germline loops: CDR1 SQVTM, CDR2 ANQGSEA. This CDR3 comprises 14 residues. The V end lost 5 bases, the J end lost 6 bases, and 17 bases lay between the germline ends. The DNA for the CDR3 is TGCAGCGTTTCGGACGGGAGGAGGGGTCAGCCCCAGCATTTT. Its protein is CSVSDGRRGQPQHF.

V is TRBV30 and J is TRBJ2-3; TRBD2 matches 11 bases. The CDR3 runs to 17 residues. J lost 6 bases, V lost 1 base, and 12 bases had no gene match. In germline, CDR1 is GTSNPN, CDR2 SVGIG (reference sequence). The DNA of the CDR3 is TGTGCCTGGAGTGCCAGCCTAGCGGGAGGCCCCGTGGATACGCAGTATTTT. Its protein is CAWSASLAGGPVDTQYF. Full variable domain (remainder filled in from reference TRBV30 and TRBJ2-3): SQTIHQWPATLVQPVGSPLSLECTVEGTSNPNLYWYRQAAGRGLQLLFYSVGIGQISSEVPQNLSASRPQDRQFILSSKKLLLSDSGFYLCAWSASLAGGPVDTQYFGPGTRLTVL.